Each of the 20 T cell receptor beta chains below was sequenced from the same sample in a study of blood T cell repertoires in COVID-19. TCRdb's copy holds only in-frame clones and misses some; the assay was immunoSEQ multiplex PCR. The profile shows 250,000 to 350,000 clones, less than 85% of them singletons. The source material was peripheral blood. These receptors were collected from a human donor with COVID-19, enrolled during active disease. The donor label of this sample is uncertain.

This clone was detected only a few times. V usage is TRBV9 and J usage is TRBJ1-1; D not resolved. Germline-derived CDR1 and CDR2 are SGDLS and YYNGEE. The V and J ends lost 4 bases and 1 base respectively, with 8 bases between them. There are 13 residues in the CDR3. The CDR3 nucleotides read TGTGCCAGCAGCTTTACAACGAACACTGAAGCTTTCTTT. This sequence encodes CASSFTTNTEAFF.

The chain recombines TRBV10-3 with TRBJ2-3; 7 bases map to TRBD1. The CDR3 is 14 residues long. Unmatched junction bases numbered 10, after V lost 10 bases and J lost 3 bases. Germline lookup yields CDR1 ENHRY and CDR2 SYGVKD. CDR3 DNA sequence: TGTGCCACACGACGGCAGGGGGAAACAGATACGCAGTATTTT. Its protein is CATRRQGETDTQYF.

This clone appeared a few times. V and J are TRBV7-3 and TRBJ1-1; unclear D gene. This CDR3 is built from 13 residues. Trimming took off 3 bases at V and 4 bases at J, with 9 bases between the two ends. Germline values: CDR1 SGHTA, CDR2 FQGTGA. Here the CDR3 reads CASSFSVSTEAFF. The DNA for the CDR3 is TGTGCCAGCAGCTTCTCTGTGAGCACTGAAGCTTTCTTT.

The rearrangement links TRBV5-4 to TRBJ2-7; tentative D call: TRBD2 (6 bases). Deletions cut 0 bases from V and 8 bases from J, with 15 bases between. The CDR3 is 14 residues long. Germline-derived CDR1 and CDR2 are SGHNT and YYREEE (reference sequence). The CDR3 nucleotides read TGTGCCAGCAGCTTGGCACTAGCCCTCTCAAAGCAGTACTTC. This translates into CASSLALALSKQYF.

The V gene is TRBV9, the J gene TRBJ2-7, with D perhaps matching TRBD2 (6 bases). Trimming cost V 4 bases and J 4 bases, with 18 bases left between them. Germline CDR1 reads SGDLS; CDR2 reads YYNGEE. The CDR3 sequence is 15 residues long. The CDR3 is CASSPRGSGSYEQYF. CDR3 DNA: TGTGCCAGCAGCCCTCGTGGGAGCGGGTCGTACGAGCAGTACTTC.

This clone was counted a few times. CDR3 protein: CASSPTGQGNSPLHF. The DNA for the CDR3 is TGTGCCAGCTCACCAACAGGACAGGGGAATTCACCCCTCCACTTT. The chain is built from TRBV18 and TRBJ1-6, with 9 nucleotides matching TRBD1. Germline CDR1 and CDR2: KGHSH and LQKENI. V trimming: 2 bases; J trimming: 7 bases; junction bases outside the gene matches: 3. The CDR3 sequence is 15 residues long. The full variable domain, with the rest looked up from reference TRBV18 and TRBJ1-6, is NAGVMQNPRHLVRRRGQEARLRCSPMKGHSHVYWYRQLPEEGLKFMVYLQKENIIDESGMPKERFSAEFPKEGPSILRIQQVVRGDSAAYFCASSPTGQGNSPLHFGNGTRLTVT.

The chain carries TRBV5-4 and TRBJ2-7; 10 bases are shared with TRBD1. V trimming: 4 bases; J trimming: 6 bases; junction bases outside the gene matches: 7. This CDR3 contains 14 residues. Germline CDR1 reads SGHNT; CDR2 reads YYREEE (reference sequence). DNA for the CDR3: TGTGCCAGCAGCCGGGACAGGGGCGGGCTCGAGCAGTACTTC. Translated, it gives CASSRDRGGLEQYF.

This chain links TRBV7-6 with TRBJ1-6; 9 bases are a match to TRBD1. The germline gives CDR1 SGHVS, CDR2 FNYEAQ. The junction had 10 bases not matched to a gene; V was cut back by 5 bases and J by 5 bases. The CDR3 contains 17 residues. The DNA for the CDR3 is TGTGCCAGCAGCCCCGAAACCGGGACAGGGAATAATTCACCCCTCCACTTT. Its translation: CASSPETGTGNNSPLHF.

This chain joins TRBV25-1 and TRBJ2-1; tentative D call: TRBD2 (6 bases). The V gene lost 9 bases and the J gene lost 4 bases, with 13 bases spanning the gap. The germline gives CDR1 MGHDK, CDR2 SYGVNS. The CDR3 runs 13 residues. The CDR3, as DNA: TGTGCCAGTAGAACTAGCTCTTACAATGAGCAGTTCTTC. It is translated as CASRTSSYNEQFF.

The CDR3 loop reads CASSTGGLRSYNEQFF. The CDR3 region has the DNA TGTGCCAGCAGCACAGGGGGACTACGCTCCTACAATGAGCAGTTCTTC. The chain joins TRBV5-4 to TRBJ2-1; weak D call: TRBD1 (8 bases). Germline V gene data show CDR1 as SGHNT and CDR2 as YYREEE (reference sequence). This CDR3 is built from 16 residues. Trimming removed 4 bases from V and 0 bases from J, with 14 bases in between.

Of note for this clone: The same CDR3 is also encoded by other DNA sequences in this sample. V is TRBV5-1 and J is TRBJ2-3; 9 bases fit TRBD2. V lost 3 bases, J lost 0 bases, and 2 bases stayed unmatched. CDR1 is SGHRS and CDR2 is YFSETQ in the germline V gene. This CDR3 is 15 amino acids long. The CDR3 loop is CASSSTSGSTDTQYF. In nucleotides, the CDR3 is TGCGCCAGCAGCTCCACTAGCGGGAGCACAGATACGCAGTATTTT.

This CDR3 is CASSLDFRLSEQYF. CDR3 DNA sequence: TGTGCCAGCAGCTTAGACTTCAGACTGTCCGAGCAGTACTTC. This rearrangement joins TRBV7-2 to TRBJ2-7; D uncertain. Between the trimmed V and J ends, which lost 1 base and 6 bases, there was a span of 13 bases. CDR3 length equals 14 residues. The germline gives CDR1 SGHTA, CDR2 FQGNSA.

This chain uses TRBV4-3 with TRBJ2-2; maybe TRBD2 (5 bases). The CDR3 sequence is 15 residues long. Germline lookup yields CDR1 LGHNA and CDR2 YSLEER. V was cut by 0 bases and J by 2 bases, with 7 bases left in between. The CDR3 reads CASSQDGDNTGELFF. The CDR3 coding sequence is TGCGCCAGCAGCCAAGACGGGGATAACACCGGGGAGCTGTTTTTT.

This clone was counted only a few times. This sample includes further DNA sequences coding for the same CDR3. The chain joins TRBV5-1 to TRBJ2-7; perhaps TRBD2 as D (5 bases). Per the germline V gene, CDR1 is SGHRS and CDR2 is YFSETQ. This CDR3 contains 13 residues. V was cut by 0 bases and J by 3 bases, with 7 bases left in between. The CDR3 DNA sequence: TGCGCCAGCAGCTTGGCTAGCAGCTACGAGCAGTACTTC. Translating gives CASSLASSYEQYF.

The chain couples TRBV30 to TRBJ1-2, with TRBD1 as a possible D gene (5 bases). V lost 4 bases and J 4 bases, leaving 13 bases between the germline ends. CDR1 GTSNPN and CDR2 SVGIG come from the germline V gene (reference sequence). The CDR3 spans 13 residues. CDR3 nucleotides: TGTGCCTGGACACGGCAGGGTACCTATGGCTACACCTTC. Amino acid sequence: CAWTRQGTYGYTF.

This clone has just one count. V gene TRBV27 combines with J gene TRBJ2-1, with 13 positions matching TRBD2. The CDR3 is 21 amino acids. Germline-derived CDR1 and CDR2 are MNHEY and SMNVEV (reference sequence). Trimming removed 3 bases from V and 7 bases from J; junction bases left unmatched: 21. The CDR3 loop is CASSFTSGRALIGWVPNEQFF. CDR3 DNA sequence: TGTGCCAGCAGTTTCACTAGCGGGAGGGCCCTTATCGGATGGGTCCCTAATGAGCAGTTCTTC.

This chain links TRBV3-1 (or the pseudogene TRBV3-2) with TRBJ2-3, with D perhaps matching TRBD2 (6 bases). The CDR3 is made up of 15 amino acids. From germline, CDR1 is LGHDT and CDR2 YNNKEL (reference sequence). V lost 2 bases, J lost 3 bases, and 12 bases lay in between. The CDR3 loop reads CASSQRSEGTDTQYF. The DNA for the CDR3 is TGTGCCAGCAGCCAACGGTCGGAGGGGACAGATACGCAGTATTTT.

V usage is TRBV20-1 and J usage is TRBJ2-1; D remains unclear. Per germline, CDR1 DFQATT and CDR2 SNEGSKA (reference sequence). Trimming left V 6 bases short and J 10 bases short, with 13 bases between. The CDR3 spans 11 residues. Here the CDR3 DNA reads TGCAGTGCGAGACTTCTTCAGGAGCAGTTCTTC. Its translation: CSARLLQEQFF.

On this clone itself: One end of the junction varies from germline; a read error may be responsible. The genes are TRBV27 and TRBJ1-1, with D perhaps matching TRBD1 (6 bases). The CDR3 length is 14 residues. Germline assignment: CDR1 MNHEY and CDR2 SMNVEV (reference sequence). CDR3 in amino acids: CATSSTGQLAEAFF. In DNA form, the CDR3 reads TGTGCCACCAGTTCAACAGGGCAGTTAGCTGAAGCTTTCTTT.

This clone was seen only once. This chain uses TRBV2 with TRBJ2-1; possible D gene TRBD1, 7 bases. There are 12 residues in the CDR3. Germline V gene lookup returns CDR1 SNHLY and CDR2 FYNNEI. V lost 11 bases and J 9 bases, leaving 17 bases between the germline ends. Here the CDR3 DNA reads TGTGCCGGACAGGCGGGGCTGCTTGAGCAGTTCTTC. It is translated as CAGQAGLLEQFF.